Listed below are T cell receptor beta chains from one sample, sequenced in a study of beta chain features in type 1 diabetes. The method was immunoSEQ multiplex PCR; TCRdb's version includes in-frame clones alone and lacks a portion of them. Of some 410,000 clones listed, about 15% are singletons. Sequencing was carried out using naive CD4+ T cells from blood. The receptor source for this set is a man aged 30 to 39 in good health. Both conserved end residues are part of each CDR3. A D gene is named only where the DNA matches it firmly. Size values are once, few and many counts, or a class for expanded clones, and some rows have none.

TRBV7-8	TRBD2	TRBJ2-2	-	TGTGCCAGCAGCCCCAGACCAACTAGCGGTGCGAACACCGGGGAGCTGTTTTTT	CASSPRPTSGANTGELFF
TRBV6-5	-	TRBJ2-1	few	TGTGCCAGCAGGAAAGGACCCGTCTACAATGAGCAGTTCTTC	CASRKGPVYNEQFF
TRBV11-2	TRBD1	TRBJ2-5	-	TGTGCCAGCAGCTTCAGCCCGCGAGGCAGGGGGCCCCAAGAGACCCAGTACTTC	CASSFSPRGRGPQETQYF
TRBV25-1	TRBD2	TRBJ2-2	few	TGTGCCAGCAGGGGAGGGTACACCGGGGAGCTGTTTTTT	CASRGGYTGELFF
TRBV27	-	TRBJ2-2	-	TGTGCCAGCAGGACGGACCTGAACACCGGGGAGCTGTTTTTT	CASRTDLNTGELFF
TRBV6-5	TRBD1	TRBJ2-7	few	TGTGCCAGCAGTTACGGACAGGTTTCGTACTTC	CASSYGQVSYF
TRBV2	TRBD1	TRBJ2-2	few	TGTGCCAGCAGGGAAGGGACAGTTTCCGGGGAGCTGTTTTTT	CASREGTVSGELFF
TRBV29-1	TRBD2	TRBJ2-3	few	TGCAGCGTTGGAGCTAGCGGTTCTAGCACAGATACGCAGTATTTT	CSVGASGSSTDTQYF
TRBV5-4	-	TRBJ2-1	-	TGTGCCAGCAGCTTGCCACAGGGCTATAACAATGAGCAGTTCTTC	CASSLPQGYNNEQFF
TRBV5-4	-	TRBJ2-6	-	TGTGCCAGCAGCTTGGAGTCAGGGGCCAACGTCCTGACTTTC	CASSLESGANVLTF
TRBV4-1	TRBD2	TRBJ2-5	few	TGCGCCAGCAGCCTCGGACGGAGCAGCGGGGCCCAGTACTTC	CASSLGRSSGAQYF
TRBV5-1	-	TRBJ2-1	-	TGCGCCAGCAGCTCCCTAGCGTCTAGCTCCTACAATGAGCAGTTCTTC	CASSSLASSSYNEQFF
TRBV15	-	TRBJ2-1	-	TGTGCCACCAGCGGGCAGGGCGCCTACAATGAGCAGTTCTTC	CATSGQGAYNEQFF
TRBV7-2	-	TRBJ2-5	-	TGTGCCAGCAGCCGATCGCCCCCCGGTAAGGGGACCCAGTACTTC	CASSRSPPGKGTQYF
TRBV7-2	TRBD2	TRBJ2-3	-	TGTGCCAGCAGCTTAAGGTCCCACTCTTCTAGCGGTGGCACAGATACGCAGTATTTT	CASSLRSHSSSGGTDTQYF
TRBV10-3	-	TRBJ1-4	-	TGTGCCACCGGGGCAGGGACAAATGAAAAACTGTTTTTT	CATGAGTNEKLFF
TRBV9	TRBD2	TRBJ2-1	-	TGTGCCAGCAGCGTAGCGGGACTAGCGGGAGACAATGAGCAGTTCTTC	CASSVAGLAGDNEQFF
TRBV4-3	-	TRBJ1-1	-	TGCGCCAGCAGCCAAGTTGTTCAGAACACTGAAGCTTTCTTT	CASSQVVQNTEAFF
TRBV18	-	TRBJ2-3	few	TGTGCCAGCTCAGCCTCCGGGACGTCGTTAGATACGCAGTATTTT	CASSASGTSLDTQYF
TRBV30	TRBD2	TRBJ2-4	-	TGTGCCTGGGCGGCCGGTGGAGCGGGACGGCACATTCAGTACTTC	CAWAAGGAGRHIQYF
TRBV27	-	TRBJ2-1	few	TGTGCCAGCAGTTTAGATCCCAGCTCCTACAATGAGCAGTTCTTC	CASSLDPSSYNEQFF
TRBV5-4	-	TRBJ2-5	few	TGTGCCAGCAGCTACATAGGCTCGGGGACCCAGTACTTC	CASSYIGSGTQYF